One T cell receptor (beta chain) is described in this entry. This record comes from a study of blood T cell repertoires in COVID-19. How the authors handled the data: Amplification with reference gene primers provided the estimates of nucleated cell counts. TCRdb's table, derived via immunoSEQ multiplex PCR, lists solely in-frame clones and lacks some. The V and J calls and the clone size are those of that table, but D and trimming were determined from the DNA. The table lists around 100,000 clones, approximately 87% of them singletons. This sequence was found in a human donor in a cohort sampled during active COVID-19. The source material was peripheral blood.

The CDR3 DNA is TGTGCCAGCAGTTACAGTAGGGGTTTAACAGAGACCCAGTACTTC. It specifies CASSYSRGLTETQYF. The chain recombines TRBV6-2 or TRBV6-3 with TRBJ2-5; maybe TRBD1 (5 bases). Germline CDR1 reads MNHEY; CDR2 reads SVGEGT. CDR3 length: 15 residues. The V end lost 2 bases, the J end lost 4 bases, and 14 bases lay between the germline ends.